The following is a T cell receptor beta chain sequence with its context. There is no known antigen for this receptor. One base away there is no much larger clone; base qualities are not given. This specimen comes from a study of cytomegalovirus exposure and HLA in healthy donors (TCRdb year 2017). Context from the whole study: An earlier analysis of around 600 of the donors reported about 250 Gb of sequence data and some 120 million unique TCR beta sequences from some 180 million T cells. The T cell repertoires of 670 or so subjects were profiled by immunosequencing and related to cytomegalovirus serostatus. All discovery cohort repertoires had been generated on a single sequencing platform. Typing coverage differed by locus: A, B, C, DRB1 and DQB1 were typed in roughly 620-630 donors, DQA1 in approximately 520, DPA1 in nearly 610, and DPB1 in 400 to 480. In the later analysis, no new phenotypic data were used to find candidate immune exposures; instead, reliance was placed on TCR beta sequences and their occurrence across donors. Because of strong linkage in the cohort, roughly five DR-DQ haplotypes were treated as single units for association and clustering. Among the roughly 390 genotyped donors, about 83% belonged to the genetic ancestry cluster associated with self-reported Caucasian donors. To decide whether each TCR beta V gene segment behaved as functional or pseudogenic, an earlier analysis of some 600 of the donors relied on high-throughput TCR beta sequencing. In a later analysis, previously published TCR beta repertoires from more than 500 donors were re-analyzed and high-resolution HLA genotyping was added so that TCR occurrence patterns could be studied. Alongside the repertoire data, information on donor age, sex, ethnicity and CMV serostatus was compiled. A later genetic analysis used genome-wide SNP genotypes for about three fifths of the 666 donors, treating that subset as a discovery cohort. Besides the first cohort of around 700 subjects, a separate validation cohort made up of over 95 different subjects was used. Among a few hundred genotyped donors of the cohort, an average of around 240,000 unique TCR beta nucleotide sequences were sequenced per donor, about a sixth of them non-productive. Approximately 310 gigabases of sequencing data and approximately 84 million unique TCR sequences were included in an early release covering 500 to 750 HLA-typed donors. HLA typing included class I and class II loci at four-digit resolution. The study aimed to test whether signatures of past pathogen exposure could be identified by cataloging public T cell receptors. The study combined high-throughput TCR immunosequencing, statistical association of individual TCRs with disease status, and machine learning to predict cytomegalovirus infection status. Study-level results and caveats: The authors suggested that the approach could potentially be generalized to other disease states and immunological phenotypes. In vitro tests confirmed that a few of the cytomegalovirus-associated TCR beta chains recognize cytomegalovirus antigens. A cluster of highly shared sequence variants was judged likely to be a technical artifact of the sequencing pipeline. In a later genetic analysis, fewer N-insertions in productive TCRs were reported among donors in an Asian-associated ancestry cluster than the approximately 670-donor mean. Linkage disequilibrium might explain the correlated functional status among segregating V segments, but an unknown experimental factor could not be excluded. A later analysis reported that several top co-occurrence clusters appeared linked to parvovirus B19, influenza, CMV and Epstein-Barr virus. The cohort was sequenced for TCR beta chains only, and without alpha or paired-chain data the features that could be detected were limited. In both the original and validation cohorts, the classifier was reported to diagnose cytomegalovirus status with high specificity and sensitivity. Roughly uniform sequencing depth across donors was assumed in presence/absence analyses, although this assumption may not hold. A further reported finding was that TCR beta sequences accurately predicted the HLA-A and HLA-B alleles for most subjects in the first cohort. The earlier analysis of some 540 of the donors excluded 15 to 20 rarely observed V segments, including chromosome 9 orphons, because counts were too low. In a later analysis, HLA-associated TCR beta chains showed more clonal expansion and lower generation probabilities than non-associated chains that were equally common. A later analysis found that TCR association rates varied across HLA loci, with DRB1 alleles showing the most associated TCRs and HLA-C alleles the fewest. In a later genetic analysis, a missense DCLRE1C variant was associated with V-gene and J-gene trimming of TCR beta chains, and the association was replicated in an independent cohort. When HLA alleles, especially DR and DQ, strongly co-occurred, attributing TCR associations to individual alleles was difficult. Because HLA typing was missing for some donors at each locus, association tests included only the typed subset. According to a later analysis, most CMV-associated TCR beta chains appeared to be HLA-restricted, and the HLA associations seemed to be driven largely by CMV exposure. For the cohort, immune exposure information was limited to CMV serostatus. The study gave a list of under 200 TCR beta chains associated with cytomegalovirus. Specific HLA alleles were associated with 15,000 to 20,000 TCR beta sequences at a false discovery rate of 0.05 in a later analysis. Broadly in line with IMGT annotations, most TCR beta V segments showed up in productive rearrangements about 87% or about 30% of the time in an earlier analysis of 587 of the donors. Most TCR sequences were observed very rarely across donors, whereas some public TCRs were present in many individuals. Because the 87-base-pair reads could not distinguish some IMGT-functional V segments, including TRBV6-2 and TRBV6-3, those segments were excluded.

In total, 600 or so healthy bone marrow donors made up the cohort. Cohort members were all nominally healthy when sampled, although unrecorded immune exposures were likely present. The donor was CMV seropositive and was included in the group of approximately 310 seropositive cohort members. A peripheral blood sample was provided by each donor, and peripheral blood mononuclear cells were used for TCR beta sequencing. Genomic DNA was extracted from the blood cell samples with the Qiagen DNeasy Blood Extraction Kit. The CDR3 contains 14 residues, cysteine and phenylalanine counted. Only CDR3 DNA is held: 42 bases, read in frame from base 1. V sheds 6 bases and J sheds 2 bases, leaving 14 bases between their ends. CDR1 and CDR2 are drawn from the germline V gene (reference sequence): SEHNR, FQNEAQ. Library preparation was by the immunoSEQ multiplex PCR assay. For the multiplex PCR, a mixture combining 60 forward primers for TCR Vbeta segments and 13 reverse primers for TCR Jbeta segments was used. A multiplex PCR assay on genomic DNA amplified the CDR3 region of rearranged TCR beta genes. Amplified TCR beta libraries were sequenced as 87-base-pair reads on the Illumina HiSeq System. The published analysis was carried out like this. Across the 600 to 700 repertoires, a later analysis counted 80 million or so unique TCR beta chains, 8.5 million to 12 million of which were shared by at least two donors. Raw reads were error-corrected and collapsed into unique sequences by a nearest-neighbor algorithm in which closely related sequences were merged to remove PCR and sequencing errors. V, D and J gene segments were assigned by aligning CDR3 sequences to IMGT reference sequences. For a sequence to be retained, a match of at least six nucleotides to both a V gene segment and a J gene segment was required. Rearrangements were classified as productive when the CDR3 lacked stop codons and remained in frame with V and J, and all other rearrangements were classified as non-productive. CDR3 was defined according to IMGT convention as the region running from the second conserved V-encoded cysteine to the conserved J-encoded phenylalanine. In an earlier analysis of roughly 610 of the donors, sequences lacking an unambiguous match to a single V gene segment were excluded. An earlier analysis of 500 to 600 of the donors classified V segments as functional when productive rearrangements were above 56.7% and as segregating when the standard deviation between donors was above 5%. A statistical classification framework was built to diagnose cytomegalovirus status from the catalog of TCR beta chain sequences. In a later analysis, V and J genes were assigned by comparing TCR nucleotide sequences against IMGT/GENE-DB human TR gene sequences. The TCRdist pipeline was used in a later analysis to assign CDR3 sequences and most-parsimonious VDJ recombination scenarios. In a later analysis, every TCR beta chain was defined by the combination of its CDR3 amino acid sequence and its V-gene family, and reads without a unique V-gene family were dropped. In a later analysis, around 600 highly shared, low-generation-probability nucleotide sequences were removed to address suspected cross-contamination and a sequencing artifact. In a later analysis, a clonal expansion index was calculated for each public chain from normalized within-repertoire ranks of inferred template counts. In a later analysis, generation probabilities were computed with a VDJ recombination model fitted to out-of-frame rearrangements, and the resulting probabilities were checked against IGoR. In a later analysis, hypergeometric tests were used to score TCR-TCR, TCR-HLA and TCR-CMV co-occurrence, with a repertoire-size bias correction applied to TCR pairs. To estimate false discovery rates, a later analysis permuted the HLA or CMV assignments 20 times. A later analysis grouped co-occurring TCRs with DBSCAN, adding TCRdist sequence similarity when clustering within HLA-allele-positive subsets. Repertoires with fewer than 30,000 or more than 120,000 public chains, plus five repertoires with anomalous nucleotide sharing, were excluded from co-occurrence clustering. Drawn from immuneACCESS, this table holds only the in-frame rearrangements with V and J called that TCRdb kept. Clones are partly lost; checked studies trace under half to an unresolved V gene and leave the rest unexplained. From that table come the V and J calls and clone size; the DNA was used to work out D and trimming. For this sample the table gives over 150,000 clones, of which more than 80% were detected only once. Together, the top ten hold 7% of the sample.

Specimen: PBMCs. The chain is assembled from TRBV7-9 and TRBJ2-7; a weak D assignment points to TRBD1 (6 bases agree). The clonotype was recovered from a woman in her 30s in good health and CMV-seropositive. The CDR3 protein sequence reads: CASRAGTTPYEQYF. The nucleotides read TGTGCCAGCAGGGCCGGGACAACTCCCTACGAGCAGTACTTC.